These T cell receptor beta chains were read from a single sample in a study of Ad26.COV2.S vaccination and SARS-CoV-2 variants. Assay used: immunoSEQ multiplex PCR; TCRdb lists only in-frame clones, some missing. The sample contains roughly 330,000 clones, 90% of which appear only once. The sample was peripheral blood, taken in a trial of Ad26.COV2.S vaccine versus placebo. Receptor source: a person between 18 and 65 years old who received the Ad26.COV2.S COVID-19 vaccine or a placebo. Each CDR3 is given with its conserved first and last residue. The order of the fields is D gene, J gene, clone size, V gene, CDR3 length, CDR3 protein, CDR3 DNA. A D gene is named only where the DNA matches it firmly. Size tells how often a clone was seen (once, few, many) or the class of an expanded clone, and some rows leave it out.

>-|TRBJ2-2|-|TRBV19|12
CASSTGVGELFF
TGTGCCAGTAGTACCGGGGTCGGGGAGCTGTTTTTT
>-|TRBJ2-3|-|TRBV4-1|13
CASRATSTDTQYF
TGCGCCAGCAGGGCAACTAGCACAGATACGCAGTATTTT
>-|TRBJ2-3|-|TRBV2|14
CASSLVGDTDTQYF
TGTGCCAGCAGTCTCGTAGGCGACACAGATACGCAGTATTTT
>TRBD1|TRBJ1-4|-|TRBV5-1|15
CASSLAGTGSEKLFF
TGCGCCAGCAGCTTGGCCGGGACAGGGAGTGAAAAACTGTTTTTT
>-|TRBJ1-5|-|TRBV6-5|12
CASKGSETPQHF
TGTGCCAGCAAGGGGTCGGAGACGCCCCAGCATTTT
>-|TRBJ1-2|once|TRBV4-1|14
CASSPSHGDYGYTF
TGCGCCAGCAGCCCGTCCCACGGTGACTATGGCTACACCTTC
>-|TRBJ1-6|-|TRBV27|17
CASSLSIRTDTNSPLHF
TGTGCCAGCAGTTTATCTATCAGGACAGACACTAATTCACCCCTCCACTTT
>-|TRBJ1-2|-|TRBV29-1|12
CSVHLKSYGYTF
TGCAGCGTTCATCTCAAGTCCTATGGCTACACCTTC
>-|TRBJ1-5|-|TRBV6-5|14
CASSSQGLAAPQHF
TGTGCCAGCAGTTCCCAGGGCTTGGCCGCCCCCCAGCATTTT
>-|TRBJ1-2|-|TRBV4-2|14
CASSQDQGSYGYTF
TGTGCCAGCAGCCAAGATCAGGGGAGCTATGGCTACACCTTC
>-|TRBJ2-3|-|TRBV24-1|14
CATSDSPGTDTQYF
TGTGCCACCAGTGATAGTCCGGGGACAGATACGCAGTATTTT
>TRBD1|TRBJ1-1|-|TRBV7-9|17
CASSSGTEGWENTEAFF
TGTGCCAGCAGCTCAGGGACAGAGGGGTGGGAGAACACTGAAGCTTTCTTT
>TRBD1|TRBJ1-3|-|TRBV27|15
CASSSTQGAGNTIYF
TGTGCCAGCAGTTCTACCCAGGGGGCAGGAAACACCATATATTTT
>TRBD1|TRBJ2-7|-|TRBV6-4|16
CASTRRGQGNPYEQYF
TGTGCCAGCACCCGAAGGGGACAGGGTAACCCCTACGAGCAGTACTTC
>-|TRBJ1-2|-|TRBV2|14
CASTSTPGTYGYTF
TGTGCCAGCACCTCCACCCCCGGGACTTATGGCTACACCTTC
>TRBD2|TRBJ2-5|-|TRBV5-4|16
CASRAEVGLAQETQYF
TGTGCCAGCAGGGCGGAAGTAGGACTAGCCCAAGAGACCCAGTACTTC
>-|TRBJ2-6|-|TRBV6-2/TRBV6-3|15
CASSRDSSGANVLTF
TGTGCCAGCAGCCGCGACAGCTCTGGGGCCAACGTCCTGACTTTC
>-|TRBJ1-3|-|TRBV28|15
CASSLSYGYGNTIYF
TGTGCCAGCAGTTTATCGTACGGTTATGGAAACACCATATATTTT
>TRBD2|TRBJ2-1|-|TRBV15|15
CATSRAGASYNEQFF
TGTGCCACCAGCAGGGCGGGAGCCTCCTACAATGAGCAGTTCTTC
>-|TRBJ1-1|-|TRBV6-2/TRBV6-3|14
CASSPRGTNTEAFF
TGTGCCAGCAGCCCACGGGGGACTAACACTGAAGCTTTCTTT
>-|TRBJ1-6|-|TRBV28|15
CASTPLWQVGSPLHF
TGTGCCAGCACCCCCCTGTGGCAGGTGGGTTCACCCCTCCACTTT
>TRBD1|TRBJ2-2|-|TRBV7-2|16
CASSLWGTGGLGELFF
TGTGCCAGCAGCCTGTGGGGGACAGGGGGTTTAGGGGAGCTGTTTTTT
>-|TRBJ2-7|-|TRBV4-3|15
CASSQDLDRSYEQYF
TGCGCCAGCAGCCAAGATCTAGACAGAAGCTACGAGCAGTACTTC